This T cell receptor beta chain was retrieved from a study of identical twins. Broader study findings: Interpretation of the results relied on cross-sectional statistical analysis and not on following the same donors. Out-of-frame beta sequences exhibited a weaker degree of excess twin sharing.

One entry per CDR3 protein, called by TCRdb with MiXCR from the 5' RACE reads. The sample has under 250,000 distinct CDR3 sequences, less than 10% seen once. Healthy Caucasians supplied all donations. This clonotype was observed a handful of times. What it binds is not known. The length of the CDR3 is 8 residues. Looked up from germline, CDR1 is LNHNV and CDR2 is YYDKDF (reference sequence). The J gene is TRBJ1-5, the V gene TRBV15, with D unclear. Material: memory (CD45RO+) T cells sorted from blood. This TCR was recovered from a woman aged 18-29 years in good health. The CDR3 is CSNQPQHF. CDR3 in DNA: TGTAGCAATCAGCCCCAGCATTTT.